Each of the 5 T cell receptor beta chains below was sequenced from the same sample in a study of blood T cell repertoires in COVID-19 (dated by TCRdb to about 2020). Library construction relied on the immunoSEQ multiplex PCR assay. TCRdb obtained this table from immuneACCESS and retained in-frame rearrangements with V and J assigned. These tables miss some clones; where compared with another copy, unresolved V genes account for less than half of the shortfall, and the remainder is unexplained. The sample contains around 230,000 clones, roughly 87% of them found a single time. The ten largest clones take up just over 7% of the sample. The sample taken for sequencing was peripheral blood. These receptors originate from a man in his sixties who had recovered from COVID-19.

This chain connects TRBV5-4 to TRBJ1-2, with 7 bases identical to TRBD1. The V segment lost 5 bases and the J segment 5 bases; nucleotides outside the gene matches: 6. The CDR3 consists of 13 residues. CDR1 and CDR2 from the germline V gene are SGHNT and YYREEE (reference sequence). As DNA, the CDR3 is TGTGCCAGCAGACCCGACAGGGCTTATGGCTACACCTTC. Its translation: CASRPDRAYGYTF.

The J gene is TRBJ1-6, the V gene TRBV5-4; D gene uncertain. Trimming took off 0 bases at V and 7 bases at J, with 14 bases between the two ends. Looked up from germline, CDR1 is SGHNT and CDR2 is YYREEE (reference sequence). This CDR3 has 16 amino acids. The CDR3 bases are TGTGCCAGCAGCTTGGCTCGGGGTTCGATCAATTCACCCCTCCACTTT. This sequence encodes CASSLARGSINSPLHF. Variable domain in full (rest from reference TRBV5-4 and TRBJ1-6): ETGVTQSPTHLIKTRGQQVTLRCSSQSGHNTVSWYQQALGQGPQFIFQYYREEENGRGNFPPRFSGLQFPNYSSELNVNALELDDSALYLCASSLARGSINSPLHFGNGTRLTVT.

The chain has TRBV25-1 and TRBJ1-5; possibly TRBD1 for D (5 bases). The CDR3 contains 14 residues. V lost 6 bases and J lost 3, with 12 bases in between. Germline V CDR1 and CDR2: MGHDK, SYGVNS. CDR3 nucleotide sequence: TGTGCCAGCAGGGCCCCGACAGACAATCAGCCCCAGCATTTT. Translating gives CASRAPTDNQPQHF.

The chain couples TRBV7-2 to TRBJ1-1; D remains ambiguous. The length of the CDR3 is 13 residues. The germline CDR1 and CDR2 sequences are SGHTA and FQGNSA. V was pared by 5 bases and J by 12 bases, with 19 bases between. Here the CDR3 DNA reads TGTGCCAGCAGCCGATCACCAAAACAGCAAACTTTCTTT. This codes for CASSRSPKQQTFF.

This chain connects TRBV7-9 to TRBJ1-1; 7 bases are a match to TRBD1. This CDR3 contains 14 residues. The ends lost 3 bases at V and 3 bases at J; junction bases unmatched: 4. Germline V gene lookup returns CDR1 SEHNR and CDR2 FQNEAQ (reference sequence). The CDR3 region has the DNA TGTGCCAGCAGCTTGGGACAGTCCCACACTGAAGCTTTCTTT. Its translation is CASSLGQSHTEAFF.